Presented here are 14 T cell receptor beta chains from one specimen sequenced in a study of blood T cell repertoires in COVID-19 (dated by TCRdb to about 2020). The library was made by the immunoSEQ multiplex PCR assay. TCRdb stores this immuneACCESS table with in-frame sequences only. Part of the clones is absent; in the studies checked, under half of the shortfall reflects unresolved V genes, and no reason is known for the rest. The sample table shows roughly 65,000 clones, and more than 75% are seen once. Together, the top ten hold around 47% of the sample. The specimen was peripheral blood. These receptors all stem from a human donor in a cohort sampled during active COVID-19.

In this sample, this clone turned up once. The genes are TRBV6-5 and TRBJ2-5, with 9 bases lining up with TRBD2. This CDR3 spans 14 amino acids. The junction had 6 bases not matched to a gene; V was cut back by 6 bases and J by 4 bases. Germline V CDR1 and CDR2: MNHEY, SVGAGI. CDR3 bases: TGTGCCAGCAGACCGATAGCGGGAGCAGAGACCCAGTACTTC. The encoded protein is CASRPIAGAETQYF.

This chain uses TRBV12-3 or TRBV12-4 with TRBJ1-6, with a weak D call TRBD1 (5 bases). The CDR3 consists of 13 residues. The V end was cut by 8 bases, the J end by 7 bases, with 12 bases between. As DNA, the CDR3 is TGTGCCAGCGGCAGGGTGGGGAATTCACCCCTCCACTTT. Translation: CASGRVGNSPLHF.

The V call is TRBV2, the J call TRBJ2-7; TRBD1 aligns across 9 bases. CDR3 size: 14 residues. Per the germline V gene, CDR1 is SNHLY and CDR2 is FYNNEI. Trimming took 1 base from V and 3 from J; bases not matched to a gene: 1. The CDR3 spells CASSEGQGDYEQYF. DNA for the CDR3: TGTGCCAGCAGTGAAGGACAGGGGGACTACGAGCAGTACTTC.

This clone came up once. This chain joins TRBV2 and TRBJ2-1; maybe TRBD1 (6 bases). The CDR3 extends over 13 amino acids. V gave up 4 bases and J gave up 9 bases, with 13 bases separating them. Germline lookup yields CDR1 SNHLY and CDR2 FYNNEI. This CDR3 reads CASSGGRTAEQFF. The DNA of the CDR3 is TGTGCCAGCAGTGGTGGCCGGACAGCTGAGCAGTTCTTC.

V gene TRBV19 combines with J gene TRBJ2-1; 11 bases match TRBD1. Germline V gene sequence: CDR1 LNHDA, CDR2 SQIVND (reference sequence). The CDR3 contains 14 residues. The trim removed 7 bases at V and 12 bases at J, leaving 11 bases unmatched. CDR3 sequence reads: CASNPGTGGRPQFF. As DNA, the CDR3 is TGTGCCAGTAACCCCGGGACAGGGGGGAGACCGCAGTTCTTC.

This clone has only a few counts. V is TRBV15 and J is TRBJ2-6; D is ambiguous. The CDR3 contains 16 residues. Germline V gene data show CDR1 as LNHNV and CDR2 as YYDKDF (reference sequence). The V end was cut by 3 bases, the J end by 0 bases, with 9 bases between. CDR3 loop: CATSSSRNSGANVLTF. The CDR3 region has the DNA TGTGCCACCAGCAGTTCTAGGAACTCTGGGGCCAACGTCCTGACTTTC.

V gene TRBV6-5 combines with J gene TRBJ2-1, with 7 nucleotides matching TRBD2. V was pared by 6 bases and J by 3 bases, with 8 bases of the junction left unmatched. This CDR3 is 15 amino acids long. Germline-derived CDR1 and CDR2 are MNHEY and SVGAGI. Here the CDR3 DNA reads TGTGCCAGCAGCCCGATCTCGGGAGGCTACAATGAGCAGTTCTTC. Translating gives CASSPISGGYNEQFF.

The chain is built from TRBV6-5 and TRBJ2-2; 7 nucleotides agree with TRBD2. The CDR3 contains 15 residues. Germline loops: CDR1 MNHEY, CDR2 SVGAGI. Trimming took 6 bases from V and 1 from J; bases not matched to a gene: 5. The CDR3 here is CASRSGLKNTGELFF. Written as DNA, the CDR3 is TGTGCCAGCAGATCGGGACTAAAGAACACCGGGGAGCTGTTTTTT.

This clone was seen a few times. This chain links TRBV2 with TRBJ2-6, with a tentative D call TRBD1 (6 bases). The germline V gene encodes CDR1 SNHLY and CDR2 FYNNEI. The V gene lost 7 bases and the J gene lost 4 bases, with 29 bases spanning the gap. The CDR3 loop spans 20 amino acids. The CDR3: CASMQKWSTGLVAGANVLTF. DNA of the CDR3: TGTGCCAGCATGCAGAAGTGGTCTACAGGGTTGGTGGCAGGGGCCAACGTCCTGACTTTC.

There are a few counts of this clone. V is TRBV10-3 and J is TRBJ1-6; 7 bases are a match to TRBD1. Per germline, CDR1 ENHRY and CDR2 SYGVKD. This CDR3 comprises 14 residues. Trimming took 6 bases from V and 3 from J; bases not matched to a gene: 2. This CDR3 is CAISRDSYNSPLHF. CDR3 nucleotide sequence: TGTGCCATCAGCCGGGACAGCTATAATTCACCCCTCCACTTT.

Only one count was recorded for this clone. The chain is built from TRBV7-9 and TRBJ2-7; D is uncertain. The germline V and J ends were trimmed by 4 bases and 4 bases, with 5 bases remaining between them. The CDR3 totals 11 residues. Germline-derived CDR1 and CDR2 are SEHNR and FQNEAQ (reference sequence). For the CDR3, the DNA is TGTGCCAGCAGCTCCCGTTACGAGCAGTACTTC. It translates to CASSSRYEQYF.

The CDR3 DNA is TGCGCCAGCAGTCGATCTCACAGGGATAACTATGGCTACACCTTC. This encodes CASSRSHRDNYGYTF. V and J are TRBV23-1 and TRBJ1-2, with D possibly matching TRBD1 (6 bases). TRBV23-1 is recorded as an ORF, its role being uncertain. Trimming shortened V by 4 bases and J by 1 base, and 13 bases separated the two germline ends. CDR3 length equals 15 residues.

The chain recombines TRBV5-4 with TRBJ2-7; 8 nucleotides line up with TRBD2. The V segment lost 0 bases and the J segment 2 bases; nucleotides outside the gene matches: 7. The germline V gene encodes CDR1 SGHNT and CDR2 YYREEE (reference sequence). The CDR3 is 16 amino acids. The CDR3 DNA reads as TGTGCCAGCAGCTTGGGATTAGCGGGATTCACCTACGAGCAGTACTTC. It codes for CASSLGLAGFTYEQYF.

V gene TRBV19 combines with J gene TRBJ2-7; 7 nucleotides line up with TRBD1. Germline V gene lookup returns CDR1 LNHDA and CDR2 SQIVND (reference sequence). J lost 5 bases, V lost 5 bases, and 15 bases had no gene match. The CDR3 loop spans 16 amino acids. CDR3 region: CASSPRQGLGGNEQYF. The CDR3 bases are TGTGCCAGTAGTCCGCGACAGGGTTTGGGTGGTAACGAGCAGTACTTC.